This T cell receptor (beta chain) was sequenced for a study of CD8 T cells in Susac syndrome. This CDR3 is 15 amino acids long. Unmatched junction bases numbered 10, after V lost 10 bases and J lost 8 bases. Germline values: CDR1 SNHLY, CDR2 FYNNEI. The authors reverse transcribed about 0.5 to 1 ug RNA with random hexamers. TCR beta CDR3 was amplified by immunoSEQ multiplex PCR. This amplification extended across 54 Vbeta and 13 Jbeta segments. One entry per CDR3 protein, called by TCRdb with MiXCR from the immunoSEQ multiplex PCR reads. The sample includes about 150,000 distinct CDR3 sequences, 90% to 95% seen only once; the top ten take around 0.21%. CD8+ and CD4+ T cells from blood underwent TCR beta sequencing. The multiple sclerosis controls were treatment-naive patients with relapsing-remitting disease that was stable or active.

The receptor's source is a human donor with multiple sclerosis. Sequenced sample: CD8+ T cells from PBMCs. The chain links TRBV2 to TRBJ1-6, with 11 bases identical to TRBD1. This chain's CDR3 is CATYKGDRGDSPLHF. CDR3 bases: TGTGCCACCTATAAAGGGGACAGGGGGGATTCACCCCTCCACTTT.